This entry features one T cell receptor (beta chain) sequence. This record comes from a study of blood T cell repertoires in COVID-19. Study as a whole: Researchers got acute and convalescent COVID-19 samples from the United States, Italy and Spain. Sources were T cells, B-cell-depleted T cells, or PBMCs; the material itself was cDNA or gDNA.

As processed by the authors: Researchers report that nucleated cell counts were estimated from reference gene primer amplification. The protocol was immunoSEQ multiplex PCR, while the TCRdb copy is restricted to in-frame clones and leaves out a portion. That table supplies the V and J calls and clone size; D and trimming were determined from the DNA. The repertoire consists of a few hundred thousand clones, with 84% occurring once and the leading ten covering around 9.2%. Sequenced material: peripheral blood. This receptor was taken from a human donor in a cohort sampled during active COVID-19.

The CDR3 loop reads CASSLARQGGYGYTF. CDR3 bases: TGTGCCAGCAGCTTAGCGCGGCAGGGGGGCTATGGCTACACCTTC. V usage is TRBV7-2 and J usage is TRBJ1-2, with 7 nucleotides matching TRBD1. The CDR3 is made up of 15 amino acids. V lost 0 bases to trimming and J lost 4 bases; unmatched junction nucleotides: 5. Germline-derived CDR1 and CDR2 are SGHTA and FQGNSA.